Listed below are T cell receptor beta chains from one sample, sequenced in a study of blood T cell repertoires in COVID-19. Profiled with immunoSEQ multiplex PCR; TCRdb holds only in-frame clones, not every one. Here the sample spans some 200,000 clones, 83% being singletons. The sequencing sample was made of peripheral blood. The receptors originated from a woman in her forties with acute or convalescent COVID-19. Both conserved end residues are part of each CDR3. The D gene is left open where the match is weak. Part of the rows lack a size; the others show once, few, many or a class for expanded clones.

>TRBJ1-1|-|TRBV2|-|15
CASRTIESGDTEAFF
TGTGCCAGCAGAACAATCGAGTCAGGGGATACTGAAGCTTTCTTT
>TRBJ1-6|-|TRBV5-6|-|16
CASSPGGGTGDSALHF
TGTGCCAGCTCCCCCGGCGGGGGTACGGGGGACTCGGCCCTCCACTTT
>TRBJ2-7|-|TRBV5-1|TRBD1|15
CASSLEGTGPYEQYF
TGCGCCAGCAGCTTGGAAGGGACAGGTCCCTACGAGCAGTACTTC
>TRBJ1-1|-|TRBV18|-|14
CASSPGQRNTEAFF
TGTGCCAGCTCACCAGGACAGAGGAACACTGAAGCTTTCTTT
>TRBJ2-1|-|TRBV9|TRBD2|14
CASSAGLAGGLQFF
TGTGCCAGCAGCGCGGGACTAGCGGGAGGACTGCAGTTCTTC
>TRBJ2-3|-|TRBV9|-|14
CASSVKLQADTQYF
TGTGCCAGCAGCGTAAAGCTCCAGGCAGATACGCAGTATTTT
>TRBJ1-1|few|TRBV10-3|TRBD1|13
CAIRRPGGTEAFF
TGTGCCATCAGGCGCCCAGGGGGCACTGAAGCTTTCTTT
>TRBJ2-5|-|TRBV19|TRBD1|15
CASSTQGAHGATQYF
TGTGCCAGTAGTACCCAGGGGGCCCATGGGGCGACCCAGTACTTC
>TRBJ2-1|-|TRBV19|TRBD1|17
CASSLGTVAFPYNEQFF
TGTGCCAGTAGCCTCGGGACAGTTGCTTTCCCTTACAATGAGCAGTTCTTC
>TRBJ1-6|-|TRBV9|-|16
CASSSAASSYNSPLHF
TGTGCCAGCAGTTCCGCGGCCAGCTCCTATAATTCACCCCTCCACTTT
>TRBJ2-7|-|TRBV27|-|14
CASSFADGVYEQYF
TGTGCCAGCAGTTTTGCAGACGGGGTGTACGAGCAGTACTTC
>TRBJ2-5|-|TRBV5-4|-|14
CASSLEGGGETQYF
TGTGCCAGCAGCTTGGAGGGGGGAGGGGAGACCCAGTACTTC
>TRBJ2-1|-|TRBV2|-|12
CASSERYNEQFF
TGTGCCAGCAGTGAGCGCTACAATGAGCAGTTCTTC
>TRBJ1-5|-|TRBV7-2|-|14
CASSLDQGPRSQHF
TGTGCCAGCAGCTTAGACCAGGGCCCCAGGTCGCAGCATTTT
>TRBJ1-2|few|TRBV5-1|TRBD1|13
CASSSGDSRLYTF
TGCGCCAGCAGCTCCGGGGACAGCCGGCTCTACACCTTC
>TRBJ2-1|-|TRBV6-1|TRBD1|16
CASSEETGGSYNEQFF
TGTGCCAGCAGTGAGGAGACAGGGGGATCATACAATGAGCAGTTCTTC
>TRBJ1-4|few|TRBV5-1|-|15
CASSWGVSTGEKLFF
TGCGCCAGCAGCTGGGGGGTCTCCACGGGTGAAAAACTGTTTTTT
>TRBJ1-5|-|TRBV10-3|TRBD1|13
CAISDQGAQPQHF
TGTGCCATCAGTGACCAGGGGGCTCAGCCCCAGCATTTT
>TRBJ2-7|-|TRBV5-4|-|13
CASSLVLEGEQYF
TGTGCCAGCAGTCTTGTACTAGAAGGCGAGCAGTACTTC
>TRBJ2-1|-|TRBV5-1|TRBD2|15
CASSRAGGSYNEQFF
TGCGCCAGCAGCCGGGCGGGGGGCTCCTACAATGAGCAGTTCTTC
>TRBJ2-7|-|TRBV30|TRBD2|13
CAWTGGAPYEQYF
TGTGCCTGGACGGGGGGGGCCCCCTACGAGCAGTACTTC
>TRBJ2-1|once|TRBV18|TRBD2|11
CASSREARQFF
TGTGCCAGCTCCCGGGAGGCTAGGCAGTTCTTC
>TRBJ2-2|-|TRBV27|-|15
CASRRFTANTGELFF
TGTGCCAGCAGACGGTTTACGGCGAACACCGGGGAGCTGTTTTTT
>TRBJ1-1|-|TRBV25-1|TRBD1|15
CASSEPGQMNTEAFF
TGTGCCAGCAGTGAACCGGGACAGATGAACACTGAAGCTTTCTTT
>TRBJ1-6|-|TRBV28|TRBD1|17
CASSLPGQGAYNSPLHF
TGTGCCAGCAGTTTACCGGGACAGGGGGCCTATAATTCACCCCTCCACTTT
>TRBJ2-1|-|TRBV7-9|TRBD1|15
CASSPRTGGSDEQFF
TGTGCCAGCAGCCCCCGGACAGGGGGGAGCGATGAGCAGTTCTTC
>TRBJ1-5|-|TRBV7-3|-|13
CASSSRRGQPQHF
TGTGCCAGCAGCTCGCGCCGGGGGCAGCCCCAGCATTTT
>TRBJ2-5|-|TRBV18|-|15
CASSPPARSQETQYF
TGTGCCAGCTCACCACCAGCTCGGTCCCAAGAGACCCAGTACTTC
>TRBJ2-7|-|TRBV9|TRBD1|15
CASSVAPDREYEQYF
TGTGCCAGCAGCGTAGCCCCGGACAGGGAATACGAGCAGTACTTC
>TRBJ2-3|-|TRBV4-1|-|12
CASSQGRGTQYF
TGCGCCAGCAGCCAAGGGCGAGGGACGCAGTATTTT
>TRBJ1-1|-|TRBV5-1|-|15
CASSLVAGPNTEAFF
TGCGCCAGCAGCTTGGTCGCAGGGCCGAACACTGAAGCTTTCTTT
>TRBJ2-3|many|TRBV6-4|TRBD1|14
CASGGQAGTDTQYF
TGTGCCAGCGGGGGACAGGCTGGCACAGATACGCAGTATTTT
>TRBJ2-1|-|TRBV3-1/TRBV3-2|TRBD2|19
CASSRKGLAGGPGYNEQFF
TGTGCCAGCAGCCGGAAAGGACTAGCGGGGGGGCCCGGGTACAATGAGCAGTTCTTC
>TRBJ2-5|-|TRBV6-2/TRBV6-3|-|15
CASSSPIAKRETQYF
TGTGCCAGCAGCTCACCTATAGCCAAACGGGAGACCCAGTACTTC
>TRBJ2-3|-|TRBV3-1/TRBV3-2|-|16
CASSALRGASTDTQYF
TGTGCCAGCAGCGCTCTCAGGGGCGCAAGCACAGATACGCAGTATTTT
>TRBJ1-3|-|TRBV2|TRBD1|14
CASGLENRGYTIYF
TGTGCCAGCGGCTTAGAAAACAGGGGGTACACCATATATTTT
>TRBJ1-4|-|TRBV5-4|TRBD1|19
CASSGGPGTGEVGHEKLFF
TGTGCCAGCAGCGGCGGCCCCGGGACAGGGGAGGTTGGACATGAAAAACTGTTTTTT
>TRBJ1-2|-|TRBV27|TRBD1|14
CASSSQGYANGYTF
TGTGCCAGCAGTTCACAGGGGTATGCGAATGGCTACACCTTC
>TRBJ1-6|-|TRBV5-1|-|16
CASSLRGGQTNSPLHF
TGCGCCAGCAGCTTGAGAGGAGGGCAAACTAATTCACCCCTCCACTTT
>TRBJ1-4|-|TRBV18|-|14
CASSPRQGGEKLFF
TGTGCCAGCTCACCACGACAAGGTGGGGAAAAACTGTTTTTT
>TRBJ2-7|-|TRBV5-4|TRBD1|14
CASSSGQGGDEQYF
TGTGCCAGCAGCTCCGGACAGGGTGGGGACGAGCAGTACTTC
>TRBJ2-7|-|TRBV5-1|TRBD2|16
CASSLTSGRGTYEQYF
TGCGCCAGCAGCTTAACTAGCGGGAGAGGAACCTACGAGCAGTACTTC
>TRBJ2-1|-|TRBV24-1|-|19
CATSDFGGKRASLGDEQFF
TGTGCCACCAGTGATTTTGGGGGGAAGCGGGCCTCGCTAGGGGATGAGCAGTTCTTC
>TRBJ2-7|-|TRBV7-9|-|17
CASSPLGQGSSSYEQYF
TGTGCCAGCAGCCCACTTGGGCAGGGATCCTCGTCCTACGAGCAGTACTTC
>TRBJ2-7|-|TRBV10-2|-|14
CASSHSDRPLEQYF
TGCGCCAGCAGTCACTCCGACAGGCCCCTTGAGCAGTACTTC
>TRBJ2-1|-|TRBV29-1|-|14
CSVEDPGSYNEQFF
TGCAGCGTTGAAGACCCCGGCTCCTACAATGAGCAGTTCTTC
>TRBJ2-7|-|TRBV10-3|TRBD2|14
CAISLTSPSYEQYF
TGTGCCATCAGCCTGACTAGCCCCTCCTACGAGCAGTACTTC
>TRBJ1-2|few|TRBV3-1/TRBV3-2|-|13
CASSPTGEYGYTF
TGTGCCAGCAGCCCTACAGGAGAATATGGCTACACCTTC
>TRBJ1-4|once|TRBV19|TRBD1|16
CASRRGPGTAHEKLFF
TGTGCCAGTCGTCGGGGCCCCGGGACAGCTCATGAAAAACTGTTTTTT
>TRBJ1-6|-|TRBV10-3|-|15
CAIRGDGLYNSPLHF
TGTGCCATCAGGGGGGACGGACTATATAATTCACCCCTCCACTTT
>TRBJ2-1|-|TRBV7-3|TRBD2|17
CASSGSTSGVSYNEQFF
TGTGCCAGCAGCGGATCGACTAGCGGCGTCTCCTACAATGAGCAGTTCTTC
>TRBJ1-5|-|TRBV5-1|TRBD1|15
CASSFGTGGNQPQHF
TGCGCCAGCAGCTTCGGGACAGGGGGCAATCAGCCCCAGCATTTT
>TRBJ1-5|many|TRBV27|-|15
CASSLAGRSNQPQHF
TGTGCCAGCAGTTTGGCTGGGCGCAGCAATCAGCCCCAGCATTTT
>TRBJ2-7|-|TRBV7-2|-|11
CASSLHDEQYF
TGTGCCAGCAGCTTACATGACGAGCAGTACTTC